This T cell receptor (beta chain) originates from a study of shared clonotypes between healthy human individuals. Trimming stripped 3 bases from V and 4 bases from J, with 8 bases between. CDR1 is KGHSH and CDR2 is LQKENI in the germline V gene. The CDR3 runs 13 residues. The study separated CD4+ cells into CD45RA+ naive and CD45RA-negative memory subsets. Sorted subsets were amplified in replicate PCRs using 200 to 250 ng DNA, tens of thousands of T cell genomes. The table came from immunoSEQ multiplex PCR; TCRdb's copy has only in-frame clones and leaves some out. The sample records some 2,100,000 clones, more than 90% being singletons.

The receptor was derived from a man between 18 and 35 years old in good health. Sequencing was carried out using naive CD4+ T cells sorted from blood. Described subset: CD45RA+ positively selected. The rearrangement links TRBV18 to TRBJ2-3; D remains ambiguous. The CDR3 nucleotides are TGTGCCAGCTCACCGAGCTTGCCAGATACGCAGTATTTT. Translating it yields CASSPSLPDTQYF.